The T cell receptor beta chain described here comes from a study of cytomegalovirus exposure and HLA in healthy donors. Study conclusions and caveats: Altogether, some 170 TCR beta chains were recorded as cytomegalovirus-associated. TCR clusters originating in the first cohort tended to co-occur in the roughly 130 validation repertoires, according to a later analysis.

Worth noting for this clone: The target antigen is unknown.

TCRdb's copy holds only in-frame clones and misses some; the assay was immunoSEQ multiplex PCR. The profile covers 200,000 or so clones, with about four fifths appearing a single time and roughly 7.5% taken by the ten largest. CDR1 is DFQATT, CDR2 SNEGSKA, per germline (reference sequence). V lost 5 bases to trimming and J lost 8 bases, with 12 bases between them. The length of the CDR3 is 11 residues. The sequenced sample was PBMCs. This TCR was sampled from a man between 18 and 35 years old in good health and CMV-seropositive. This chain links TRBV20-1 with TRBJ1-2; a possible D gene is TRBD1 (6 bases). In DNA, the CDR3 is TGCAGTGCTTCGACAGGTTCCGGCTACACCTTC. This gives the protein CSASTGSGYTF.